Listed below are T cell receptor beta chains from one sample, sequenced in a study of cytomegalovirus exposure and HLA in healthy donors. The repertoire was sequenced with immunoSEQ multiplex PCR; TCRdb's copy has only in-frame clones and lacks some. The sample shows fewer than 200,000 clones, 85% of them seen only once. The sequencing input was PBMCs. The receptors were sampled from a man younger than 35 in good health and CMV-seropositive. Each CDR3 is given with its conserved first and last residue. A D gene is named only where the DNA matches it firmly. Expanded clones are given a class, and other clones once, few, many or no size at all.

D	J	size	V	DNA	CDR3
-	TRBJ1-2	-	TRBV5-4	TGTGCCTCAACCTCAGGGTCTACAAACTATGGCTACACCTTC	CASTSGSTNYGYTF
-	TRBJ2-2	-	TRBV15	TGTGCCACCAGCAGAGATTGGGGGGAGCGGTTCGGGGAGCTGTTTTTT	CATSRDWGERFGELFF
TRBD2	TRBJ2-5	-	TRBV9	TGTGCCAGCAGCGTAGCTCCTAGCGGGGGGAAAGAGACCCAGTACTTC	CASSVAPSGGKETQYF
-	TRBJ1-5	-	TRBV19	TGTGCCAGTAGTATAGGTCCAGGGGAGCGGCCCCAGCATTTT	CASSIGPGERPQHF
-	TRBJ1-1	once	TRBV5-4	TGTGCCAGCAGCTTACAGGGTAGGGGCACTGAAGCTTTCTTT	CASSLQGRGTEAFF
TRBD2	TRBJ2-2	-	TRBV27	TGTGCCAGCAGTCCCGCCGCTAGCGGGGTTATGACCGGGGAGCTGTTTTTT	CASSPAASGVMTGELFF
TRBD1	TRBJ1-6	-	TRBV27	TGTGCCAGCAGTTTTTTCTCAGGGGGCGCGTCACCCCTCCACTTT	CASSFFSGGASPLHF
-	TRBJ2-3	-	TRBV7-2	TGTGCCAGCAGCCTCTTAGGGGGGGCAACAGATACGCAGTATTTT	CASSLLGGATDTQYF
-	TRBJ1-1	-	TRBV30	TGTGCCTGGAGTGGGACTAGGGGAGTTAACACTGAAGCTTTCTTT	CAWSGTRGVNTEAFF
TRBD1	TRBJ1-4	once	TRBV29-1	TGCAGCGCCAGAGGGACAGTTGAAAAACTGTTTTTT	CSARGTVEKLFF
-	TRBJ2-5	-	TRBV9	TGTGCCAGCACGGGGGACGGTGCGGAGACCCAGTACTTC	CASTGDGAETQYF
-	TRBJ1-5	once	TRBV11-3	TGTGCCAGCAGCCTGTCACTCTATCAGCCCCAGCATTTT	CASSLSLYQPQHF
-	TRBJ2-1	-	TRBV5-6	TGTGCCAGCAGCTTGTGGAGGGGTACCTACAATGAGCAGTTCTTC	CASSLWRGTYNEQFF
TRBD1	TRBJ1-1	-	TRBV5-1	TGCGCCAGCAGCCTAGACAGGGGATCAGCTTTCTTT	CASSLDRGSAFF
TRBD1	TRBJ1-1	-	TRBV2	TGTGCCAGCAGTTCGGGACAGGAACAAGCGGCTTTCTTT	CASSSGQEQAAFF
TRBD1	TRBJ2-1	once	TRBV5-1	TGCGCCAGCAGCTCCCCGGGACAGGGGTACAATGAGCAGTTCTTC	CASSSPGQGYNEQFF
TRBD2	TRBJ2-2	-	TRBV5-4	TGTGCCAGCAGCCGGACTAGCGGGTACTCGCGGGGGGAGCTGTTTTTT	CASSRTSGYSRGELFF
-	TRBJ1-4	-	TRBV7-3	TGTGCCAGCAGCTTAACCATTAATGAAAAACTGTTTTTT	CASSLTINEKLFF
-	TRBJ2-7	-	TRBV6-1	TGTGCCAGCAGTGGTCCCCACTCCTACGAGCAGTACTTC	CASSGPHSYEQYF
TRBD2	TRBJ2-3	once	TRBV7-9	TGTGCCAGCAGCGAAGGCTGGACTAGCGGGGACACAGATACGCAGTATTTT	CASSEGWTSGDTDTQYF
-	TRBJ1-1	-	TRBV27	TGTGCCAGCAGTTTGACTATGGGGAACACTGAAGCTTTCTTT	CASSLTMGNTEAFF
-	TRBJ1-1	-	TRBV13	TGTGCCAGCAGCTTAGAGGCAGGGATCATGAACACTGAAGCTTTCTTT	CASSLEAGIMNTEAFF
TRBD1	TRBJ1-4	-	TRBV13	TGTGCCAGCAGTTACAGGGGATTGGGAGAAAAACTGTTTTTT	CASSYRGLGEKLFF
-	TRBJ2-5	-	TRBV5-6	TGTGCCAGCATTGGGCAGCCCCAAGAGACCCAGTACTTC	CASIGQPQETQYF
TRBD1	TRBJ1-5	-	TRBV12-5	TGTGCTAGTGGTATCGACAGGGATCAGCCCCAGCATTTT	CASGIDRDQPQHF
-	TRBJ1-3	once	TRBV5-1	TGCGCCAGCAGCATACAGGGAACTGGAAACACCATATATTTT	CASSIQGTGNTIYF
TRBD1	TRBJ2-5	-	TRBV5-1	TGCGCCAGCAGCTATACAGGGGTAGGCGAGACCCAGTACTTC	CASSYTGVGETQYF
-	TRBJ1-6	-	TRBV5-4	TGTGCCAGCAGCTTGGCCCAGGGGAATCGAGGATCACCCCTCCACTTT	CASSLAQGNRGSPLHF
-	TRBJ2-7	-	TRBV30	TGTGCCTGGACTAGCCCGGGGGTCTACGAGCAGTACTTC	CAWTSPGVYEQYF
-	TRBJ1-2	-	TRBV19	TGTGCCAGTAGTCAAAGCGCCTATGGCTACACCTTC	CASSQSAYGYTF
-	TRBJ1-3	-	TRBV9	TGTGCCAGCAGCGTAGATACAGGCGGCGGCGGAAACACCATATATTTT	CASSVDTGGGGNTIYF
TRBD2	TRBJ2-7	-	TRBV6-5	TGTGCCAGCAGTTACTCTGGGCTAGCGGGAGGATACGAGCAGTACTTC	CASSYSGLAGGYEQYF
-	TRBJ2-5	-	TRBV2	TGTGCCAGCAGTGATCCTGACGGGTCCAAAGAGACCCAGTACTTC	CASSDPDGSKETQYF
TRBD1	TRBJ2-2	-	TRBV5-1	TGCGCCAGCAGCTTGCCTGGGACAGCGAACACCGGGGAGCTGTTTTTT	CASSLPGTANTGELFF
TRBD1	TRBJ1-6	-	TRBV27	TGTGCCAGCAGTTCTCCCGGGACAGGGCTAGATTCACCCCTCCACTTT	CASSSPGTGLDSPLHF
-	TRBJ1-1	-	TRBV19	TGTGCCAGTAGTACCCCCATAAGGGGGAACACTGAAGCTTTCTTT	CASSTPIRGNTEAFF
-	TRBJ1-4	-	TRBV6-1	TGTGCCAGCAGTGACCTTAGCGGAAAACTGTTTTTT	CASSDLSGKLFF
-	TRBJ1-2	-	TRBV13	TGTGCCAGCAGCCTACACTATGGCTACACCTTC	CASSLHYGYTF
TRBD2	TRBJ2-1	once	TRBV7-8	TGTGCCAGCGAACTAGCGGGGGGGATATACAATGAGCAGTTCTTC	CASELAGGIYNEQFF
TRBD1	TRBJ1-1	-	TRBV6-1	TGTGCCAGCTACTGGTACAGGGGGGACACTGAAGCTTTCTTT	CASYWYRGDTEAFF